This TCR beta chain was sequenced for a study of tumor-infiltrating lymphocytes in primary liver carcinoma. Study observations and caveats: Significantly greater top-250-clone fractions characterized tumors relative to blood (p = 0.039).

CDR1 and CDR2 (germline): SGHAT, FQNNGV. The CDR3 loop spans 16 amino acids. Total RNA amounting to 500 ng was the source from which TCR beta cDNA was made with a constant-region primer. Construction of TCR beta libraries relied on three successive nested multiplex PCR rounds employing slightly modified ARM-PCR. For 10 cycles apiece, the opening two PCR rounds ran with TRBV1-TRBV30 forward primers and a C-beta reverse primer. TCRdb used MiXCR to reprocess the multiplex PCR reads, holding one entry per CDR3 protein. The sample contains about 120,000 distinct CDR3 sequences, around 60% of which appear only once. Regarding this clonotype: Its antigen is undetermined. The junction does not match germline at one end; this may be a read error.

From about 19-30 mg of unsorted bulk tissue, DNA and RNA were co-extracted together. This sequence originates from a woman in her sixties with primary liver carcinoma and hepatitis B virus infection. Source material: liver tumor tissue from sampling region 1. Indicated subset: tumor region T1, superior pole. The chain joins TRBV11-2 to TRBJ2-6; D may be TRBD1 (5 bases). This chain's CDR3 is CASSPRTYSGANILTF. As DNA, the CDR3 is TGTGCCAGTAGCCCGCGAACATACTCTGGGGCCAACATCCTGACTTTC.